This T cell receptor (beta chain) was documented in a study of Ad26.COV2.S vaccination and SARS-CoV-2 variants. Study details: Of the COV1001 trial arms, the Ad26.COV2.S arm included the donor. Ad26.COV2.S given intramuscularly, once or twice 56 days apart. Findings and limits, study-wide: The placebo group had lower spike-specific TCR breadth than the vaccine recipients did.

Worth noting for this clone: Its antigen is still unknown.

This CDR3 contains 12 residues. V dropped 7 bases and J dropped 2 bases, with 9 bases sitting between them. Per germline, CDR1 SGDLS and CDR2 YYNGEE. Treatment reported: over 15 received Ad26.COV2.S at low or high dose, single or two shots; roughly five received placebo; per-sample allocation not given. Vaccine and placebo recipients were sampled on day 63 after the first injection. The vaccine antigen was prefusion-stabilized Wuhan SARS-CoV-2 spike. Assay: immunoSEQ multiplex PCR; the TCRdb copy retains only in-frame clones and omits some. The sample records a few hundred thousand clones, around 82% being singletons.

V usage is TRBV9 and J usage is TRBJ1-1; possible D gene TRBD1, 5 bases. Source: peripheral blood, taken in a trial of Ad26.COV2.S vaccine versus placebo. The clonotype was recovered from a person aged 18-65 years who received the Ad26.COV2.S COVID-19 vaccine or a placebo. As DNA, the CDR3 is TGTGCCAGCGGTGGGGGAAACACTGAAGCTTTCTTT. Protein sequence: CASGGGNTEAFF. The full variable domain, in which reference TRBV9 and TRBJ1-1 provide the parts outside the CDR3, is DSGVTQTPKHLITATGQRVTLRCSPRSGDLSVYWYQQSLDQGLQFLIQYYNGEERAKGNILERFSAQQFPDLHSELNLSSLELGDSALYFCASGGGNTEAFFGQGTRLTVV.